This T cell receptor (beta chain) was observed in a study of cytomegalovirus exposure and HLA in healthy donors. The CDR3 is 15 residues long. With 1 base removed from V and 0 bases from J, the gap between germline ends came to 10 bases. Per germline, CDR1 LNHNV and CDR2 YYDKDF (reference sequence). The PCR made use of 60 Vbeta and 13 Jbeta primers. Libraries were prepared by immunoSEQ multiplex PCR; TCRdb keeps only in-frame clonotypes and omits some of them. This table holds about 160,000 clones, about 80% found once. The receptor's source is a woman in her 50s in good health and CMV-seronegative. The sequencing sample was made of PBMCs. V gene TRBV15 combines with J gene TRBJ2-7, with TRBD2 as a possible D gene (6 bases). The CDR3 loop reads CATSRVADNSYEQYF. In DNA, the CDR3 is TGTGCCACCAGCAGAGTAGCGGACAACTCCTACGAGCAGTACTTC.